A single sample gave rise to the 6 T cell receptor beta chains below, sequenced in a study of T cells in localized non-small cell lung cancer. Clones were read by immunoSEQ multiplex PCR, and TCRdb kept only the in-frame ones, dropping some. Among under 7,500 clones listed, about half were seen once. Sequencing used lymph node tissue, obtained before any cancer treatment. The origin of the receptors is a man aged 35 to 69 with stage I lung adenocarcinoma.

This clone was recorded a few times. DNA for the CDR3: TGTGCCAGCAGTGAACAGGGACAGGGGGCGAATGAGCAGTTCTTC. It translates to CASSEQGQGANEQFF. J is TRBJ2-1 and V is TRBV2, with TRBD1 matching 12 bases. This CDR3 is 15 amino acids long. Per the germline V gene, CDR1 is SNHLY and CDR2 is FYNNEI. The ends lost 2 bases at V and 7 bases at J; junction bases unmatched: 3.

The chain employs TRBV6-8 and TRBJ1-4; weak D call: TRBD1 (5 bases). The CDR3 is made up of 13 amino acids. The V and J ends lost 5 bases and 8 bases respectively, with 12 bases between them. In germline, CDR1 is MNHGY, CDR2 SAAAGT. CDR3 amino acids: CASSDRWGEKLFF. The CDR3, as DNA: TGTGCCAGCAGTGATCGTTGGGGGGAAAAACTGTTTTTT.

V is TRBV30 and J is TRBJ2-5; 8 bases fit TRBD2. The germline CDR1 and CDR2 sequences are GTSNPN and SVGIG (reference sequence). J lost 4 bases, V lost 4 bases, and 5 bases had no gene match. CDR3 size: 13 residues. Written as DNA, the CDR3 is TGTGCCTGGACTCCCGGGACTAGAGAGACCCAGTACTTC. Protein sequence: CAWTPGTRETQYF.

The CDR3 nucleotides are TGCGCCAGCAGTCAACTGGGGGCACGGGGCACTGAAGCTTTCTTT. It encodes CASSQLGARGTEAFF. The V call is TRBV23-1, the J call TRBJ1-1; possible D gene TRBD1, 6 bases. TRBV23-1 is sorted into the ORF group, with uncertain function. The length of the CDR3 is 15 residues. Trimming left V 2 bases short and J 4 bases short, with 14 bases between.

This chain joins TRBV6-7 and TRBJ2-1; 9 bases fit TRBD2. TRBV6-7 is treated as an ORF (open reading frame) with a function not yet certain. Losses at the gene ends were 2 bases for V and 10 bases for J; bases not matched to a gene: 3. CDR3 length: 13 residues. CDR3 in DNA: TGTGCCAGCAGTTACCAGAGCGGGAGGGAGCAGTTCTTC. Protein product: CASSYQSGREQFF.

The V call is TRBV5-1, the J call TRBJ2-1, with 14 bases aligning to TRBD2. The ends lost 4 bases at V and 6 bases at J; junction bases unmatched: 3. The CDR3 consists of 15 residues. Looked up from germline, CDR1 is SGHRS and CDR2 is YFSETQ. The CDR3: CASSRTSGRSNEQFF. The CDR3 coding sequence is TGCGCCAGCAGCCGGACTAGCGGGAGGAGCAATGAGCAGTTCTTC.